This is a list of T cell receptor beta chains from one sample in a study of beta chain features in type 1 diabetes. Sequencing used immunoSEQ multiplex PCR; TCRdb keeps in-frame clones, though not all of them. Found here are under 300,000 clones, 8% of them singletons; the top ten hold more than 0.8%. Sequenced input: central memory CD4+ T cells from blood. These receptors originate from a young woman in good health. The CDR3 runs from the conserved cysteine through the conserved F or W. The order of the fields is D gene, V gene, clone size, J gene, CDR3 length, CDR3 protein, CDR3 DNA. A D gene is named only where the DNA matches it firmly. The size entry is marked missing in some rows and otherwise reads once, few, many or a size class.

d_gene: NA
v_gene: TRBV25-1
abundance: few
j_gene: TRBJ1-2
len: 13
CDR3aa: CASSEADNYGYTF
CDR3nt: TGTGCCAGCAGTGAAGCAGATAACTATGGCTACACCTTC

d_gene: NA
v_gene: TRBV6-5
abundance: few
j_gene: TRBJ2-3
len: 14
CDR3aa: CASSPRGRTDTQYF
CDR3nt: TGTGCCAGCAGCCCCCGGGGGCGCACAGATACGCAGTATTTT

d_gene: TRBD1
v_gene: TRBV27
abundance: NA
j_gene: TRBJ1-4
len: 15
CDR3aa: CASSRTGTGILKLFF
CDR3nt: TGTGCCAGCAGTCGAACCGGGACAGGGATATTAAAACTGTTTTTT

d_gene: TRBD1
v_gene: TRBV10-3
abundance: few
j_gene: TRBJ1-2
len: 13
CDR3aa: CAISEGGGRGYTF
CDR3nt: TGTGCCATCAGTGAGGGAGGGGGCCGCGGCTACACCTTC

d_gene: TRBD1
v_gene: TRBV19
abundance: few
j_gene: TRBJ1-2
len: 15
CDR3aa: CASSIVHRGGYGYTF
CDR3nt: TGTGCCAGTAGTATTGTGCACAGGGGCGGCTATGGCTACACCTTC

d_gene: NA
v_gene: TRBV7-2
abundance: many
j_gene: TRBJ1-5
len: 13
CDR3aa: CASSYRGDQPQHF
CDR3nt: TGTGCCAGCAGCTACCGAGGCGATCAGCCCCAGCATTTT

d_gene: TRBD1
v_gene: TRBV7-8
abundance: few
j_gene: TRBJ1-2
len: 14
CDR3aa: CASSPGQAHYGYTF
CDR3nt: TGTGCCAGCAGCCCCGGACAGGCCCACTATGGCTACACCTTC

d_gene: NA
v_gene: TRBV6-5
abundance: few
j_gene: TRBJ2-6
len: 16
CDR3aa: CASSYSGHSGANVLTF
CDR3nt: TGTGCCAGCAGTTACTCGGGGCACTCTGGGGCCAACGTCCTGACTTTC

d_gene: NA
v_gene: TRBV7-9
abundance: NA
j_gene: TRBJ2-3
len: 14
CDR3aa: CASRPGRFTDTQYF
CDR3nt: TGTGCCAGCAGACCAGGACGGTTCACAGATACGCAGTATTTT

d_gene: NA
v_gene: TRBV29-1
abundance: NA
j_gene: TRBJ2-3
len: 15
CDR3aa: CSSSGGTGGTDTQYF
CDR3nt: TGCAGCTCCAGCGGCGGGACTGGAGGCACAGATACGCAGTATTTT

d_gene: NA
v_gene: TRBV18
abundance: many
j_gene: TRBJ2-3
len: 13
CDR3aa: CASSPRDADTQYF
CDR3nt: TGTGCCAGCTCACCGCGGGACGCAGATACGCAGTATTTT

d_gene: NA
v_gene: TRBV19
abundance: few
j_gene: TRBJ1-4
len: 15
CDR3aa: CASSHPGGTNEKLFF
CDR3nt: TGTGCCAGTAGCCACCCAGGTGGTACTAATGAAAAACTGTTTTTT

d_gene: NA
v_gene: TRBV5-4
abundance: many
j_gene: TRBJ1-5
len: 14
CDR3aa: CASSPTPLGQPQHF
CDR3nt: TGTGCCAGCAGCCCGACGCCTTTAGGTCAGCCCCAGCATTTT

d_gene: NA
v_gene: TRBV13
abundance: many
j_gene: TRBJ1-3
len: 14
CDR3aa: CASSLGLSRNTIYF
CDR3nt: TGTGCCAGCAGCTTAGGCCTTTCTAGAAACACCATATATTTT

d_gene: NA
v_gene: TRBV11-2
abundance: few
j_gene: TRBJ2-1
len: 16
CDR3aa: CASSPRASGLQGEQFF
CDR3nt: TGTGCCAGCAGCCCGAGGGCTAGCGGTCTACAGGGTGAGCAGTTCTTC

d_gene: NA
v_gene: TRBV28
abundance: few
j_gene: TRBJ2-1
len: 13
CDR3aa: CASSVPGTPLGFF
CDR3nt: TGTGCCAGCAGTGTCCCGGGGACACCCTTGGGGTTCTTC

d_gene: TRBD1
v_gene: TRBV18
abundance: NA
j_gene: TRBJ2-3
len: 14
CDR3aa: CASSGQGNSDTQYF
CDR3nt: TGTGCCAGCTCGGGACAGGGTAATTCAGATACGCAGTATTTT

d_gene: TRBD2
v_gene: TRBV6-5
abundance: few
j_gene: TRBJ2-7
len: 15
CDR3aa: CASSYSRLAIHEQYF
CDR3nt: TGTGCCAGCAGTTACTCCCGACTAGCGATCCACGAGCAGTACTTC

d_gene: NA
v_gene: TRBV5-1
abundance: NA
j_gene: TRBJ2-1
len: 12
CDR3aa: CASSLVSNEQFF
CDR3nt: TGCGCCAGCAGCTTGGTGAGCAATGAGCAGTTCTTC

d_gene: TRBD1
v_gene: TRBV7-2
abundance: NA
j_gene: TRBJ1-6
len: 15
CDR3aa: CASSPARGRRSPLHF
CDR3nt: TGTGCCAGCAGCCCGGCCAGGGGGCGGAGGTCACCCCTCCACTTT

d_gene: NA
v_gene: TRBV6-5
abundance: few
j_gene: TRBJ2-5
len: 13
CDR3aa: CASSSTGMGTQYF
CDR3nt: TGTGCCAGCAGCTCCACAGGGATGGGGACCCAGTACTTC

d_gene: NA
v_gene: TRBV9
abundance: NA
j_gene: TRBJ1-2
len: 17
CDR3aa: CASSPPFYRNSNYGYTF
CDR3nt: TGTGCCAGCAGCCCTCCTTTTTACAGGAATTCTAACTATGGCTACACCTTC

d_gene: NA
v_gene: TRBV7-9
abundance: NA
j_gene: TRBJ2-6
len: 16
CDR3aa: CASSSGLNSGANVLTF
CDR3nt: TGTGCCAGCAGCTCCGGACTGAACTCTGGGGCCAACGTCCTGACTTTC

d_gene: NA
v_gene: TRBV7-2
abundance: NA
j_gene: TRBJ1-6
len: 17
CDR3aa: CASSLEAVRRLNSPLHF
CDR3nt: TGTGCCAGCAGCTTAGAGGCAGTCCGGAGGCTTAATTCACCCCTCCACTTT

d_gene: NA
v_gene: TRBV21-1
abundance: few
j_gene: TRBJ1-6
len: 17
CDR3aa: CASSKIRSRRYNSPLHF
CDR3nt: TGTGCCAGCAGCAAAATCAGGTCACGGCGCTATAATTCACCCCTCCACTTT

d_gene: TRBD2
v_gene: TRBV2
abundance: few
j_gene: TRBJ2-3
len: 16
CDR3aa: CASSRNSGRAAHTQYF
CDR3nt: TGTGCCAGCTCCCGTAACAGCGGGAGGGCCGCTCATACGCAGTATTTT

d_gene: NA
v_gene: TRBV18
abundance: few
j_gene: TRBJ2-2
len: 13
CDR3aa: CASSALDTGELFF
CDR3nt: TGTGCCAGCTCGGCTTTGGACACCGGGGAGCTGTTTTTT

d_gene: TRBD1
v_gene: TRBV4-3
abundance: many
j_gene: TRBJ1-2
len: 14
CDR3aa: CASSQDLTGGGYTF
CDR3nt: TGCGCCAGCAGCCAAGATCTGACAGGGGGCGGCTACACCTTC

d_gene: NA
v_gene: TRBV6-5
abundance: few
j_gene: TRBJ2-2
len: 13
CDR3aa: CASMGPYTGELFF
CDR3nt: TGTGCCAGTATGGGACCTTATACCGGGGAGCTGTTTTTT

d_gene: NA
v_gene: TRBV7-7
abundance: few
j_gene: TRBJ2-1
len: 14
CDR3aa: CASSLAASANEQFF
CDR3nt: TGTGCTAGCAGCTTAGCGGCCAGCGCCAATGAGCAGTTCTTC

d_gene: NA
v_gene: TRBV5-6
abundance: few
j_gene: TRBJ1-6
len: 12
CDR3aa: CASSLDGSPLHF
CDR3nt: TGTGCCAGCAGCTTGGATGGTTCACCCCTCCACTTT

d_gene: TRBD2
v_gene: TRBV7-9
abundance: NA
j_gene: TRBJ2-7
len: 16
CDR3aa: CASSLGLAGLSYEQYF
CDR3nt: TGTGCCAGCAGCTTAGGCCTAGCGGGCCTATCCTACGAGCAGTACTTC

d_gene: NA
v_gene: TRBV7-2
abundance: few
j_gene: TRBJ1-3
len: 13
CDR3aa: CASSPALGNTIYF
CDR3nt: TGTGCCAGCAGCCCCGCCCTAGGAAACACCATATATTTT

d_gene: NA
v_gene: TRBV30
abundance: many
j_gene: TRBJ2-1
len: 13
CDR3aa: CAWSRATYNEQFF
CDR3nt: TGTGCCTGGTCTAGGGCCACCTACAATGAGCAGTTCTTC

d_gene: NA
v_gene: TRBV7-8
abundance: NA
j_gene: TRBJ1-1
len: 17
CDR3aa: CASSNPYGVNQNTEAFF
CDR3nt: TGTGCCAGCAGCAACCCCTACGGGGTTAACCAGAACACTGAAGCTTTCTTT

d_gene: NA
v_gene: TRBV15
abundance: once
j_gene: TRBJ1-2
len: 15
CDR3aa: CATSRDSTSNYGYTF
CDR3nt: TGTGCCACCAGCAGAGACTCGACTTCTAACTATGGCTACACCTTC

d_gene: NA
v_gene: TRBV5-1
abundance: few
j_gene: TRBJ1-1
len: 11
CDR3aa: CASSSAGAAFF
CDR3nt: TGCGCCAGCAGCTCGGCAGGTGCGGCTTTCTTT

d_gene: NA
v_gene: TRBV18
abundance: few
j_gene: TRBJ1-5
len: 15
CDR3aa: CASSPFLGGNQPQHF
CDR3nt: TGTGCCAGCTCACCTTTTCTGGGGGGCAATCAGCCCCAGCATTTT

d_gene: NA
v_gene: TRBV7-2
abundance: few
j_gene: TRBJ2-3
len: 17
CDR3aa: CASSQEAQGLSTDTQYF
CDR3nt: TGTGCCAGCAGCCAAGAGGCCCAGGGTCTTAGCACAGATACGCAGTATTTT

d_gene: TRBD1
v_gene: TRBV6-5
abundance: NA
j_gene: TRBJ1-1
len: 14
CDR3aa: CASSLGQGRTEAFF
CDR3nt: TGTGCCAGCAGTTTGGGACAGGGGCGCACTGAAGCTTTCTTT

d_gene: NA
v_gene: TRBV6-6
abundance: many
j_gene: TRBJ1-1
len: 14
CDR3aa: CASSYRGGITEAFF
CDR3nt: TGTGCCAGCAGTTACCGTGGGGGAATCACTGAAGCTTTCTTT

d_gene: TRBD2
v_gene: TRBV2
abundance: many
j_gene: TRBJ2-1
len: 16
CDR3aa: CASSEAWLAGVNEQFF
CDR3nt: TGTGCCAGCAGTGAAGCCTGGCTAGCGGGAGTAAATGAGCAGTTCTTC

d_gene: NA
v_gene: TRBV5-1
abundance: few
j_gene: TRBJ2-3
len: 12
CDR3aa: CASSESADTQYF
CDR3nt: TGCGCCAGCAGCGAATCCGCAGATACGCAGTATTTT

d_gene: NA
v_gene: TRBV2
abundance: NA
j_gene: TRBJ2-3
len: 13
CDR3aa: CASIGRAADTQYF
CDR3nt: TGTGCCAGCATTGGGAGAGCGGCAGATACGCAGTATTTT

d_gene: TRBD2
v_gene: TRBV5-1
abundance: NA
j_gene: TRBJ2-7
len: 16
CDR3aa: CASSRGAAGGNYEQYF
CDR3nt: TGCGCCAGCAGTAGAGGGGCGGCGGGAGGGAACTACGAGCAGTACTTC